This T cell receptor (beta chain) appears in the sequencing data of a study of blood T cell repertoires in COVID-19. Study context: The United States, Italy and Spain provided the acute and convalescent COVID-19 samples. In each case, the material was cDNA or gDNA derived from T cells, B-cell-depleted T cells, or PBMCs.

Concerning this clone itself: This may stem from a read error, because a much larger clone lies one nucleotide away.

Germline values: CDR1 SGHVS, CDR2 FNYEAQ. The CDR3 is made up of 15 amino acids. Original data processing: Amplification of reference gene primers provided the estimated nucleated cell counts. Sequenced by immunoSEQ multiplex PCR; TCRdb stores in-frame clones only, minus some. Clone size and the V and J calls come from that table; the DNA yielded D and trimming. The sample records fewer than 400,000 clones, roughly 85% being singletons. The specimen was peripheral blood. This sequence joins TRBV7-6 and TRBJ2-1; 9 positions match TRBD2. The TCR originated in a woman aged 18 to 35 with acute or convalescent COVID-19. The CDR3 sequence is CASSLRTSGYNGQFF. CDR3 in DNA: TGTGCCAGCAGCTTAAGAACTAGCGGGTACAATGGGCAGTTCTTC.